These T cell receptor beta chains were read from a single sample in a study of CD8+CD57+ T cells in acquired aplastic anemia. TCRdb reanalysed the reads using MiXCR and keeps one entry per CDR3 protein. The sample includes some 16,000 distinct CDR3 sequences, roughly 37% seen only once; the top ten take approximately 83%. Sequencing was done on a sample of CD8+CD57+ T cells sorted from PBMCs. All receptors come from a human donor with aplastic anemia. The CDR3 runs from the conserved cysteine through the conserved F or W. The D gene is left open where the match is weak. Clone size is not always given. Where it is, it says once, few, many or a class for expanded clones.

CDR3: CASSVDGVFGTDTQYF
DNA: TGTGCCAGCAGCGTAGATGGGGTTTTTGGCACAGATACGCAGTATTTT
size: .
J: TRBJ2-3
D: .
V: TRBV9

CDR3: CASRTDHPYTGELFF
DNA: TGTGCCAGTCGGACCGACCACCCCTACACCGGGGAGCTGTTTTTT
size: few
J: TRBJ2-2
D: .
V: TRBV2

CDR3: CASSQQSTFTGYTF
DNA: TGTGCCAGTAGCCAACAGAGTACCTTCACTGGCTACACCTTC
size: once
J: TRBJ1-2
D: .
V: TRBV19

CDR3: CSARDITSGGYTF
DNA: TGCAGTGCTAGAGATATCACTTCGGGTGGCTACACCTTC
size: few
J: TRBJ1-2
D: .
V: TRBV20-1

CDR3: CASSQPGTNYEQYF
DNA: TGTGCCAGCAGTCAACCCGGGACTAACTACGAGCAGTACTTC
size: .
J: TRBJ2-7
D: TRBD2
V: TRBV6-1

CDR3: CASSLRQGNYGYTF
DNA: TGTGCCAGCAGCCTACGACAGGGTAACTATGGCTACACCTTC
size: .
J: TRBJ1-2
D: TRBD1
V: TRBV5-4

CDR3: CASSLAGGRETQYF
DNA: TGTGCTAGCAGCTTAGCGGGGGGCCGGGAGACCCAGTACTTC
size: medium-sized
J: TRBJ2-5
D: TRBD2
V: TRBV7-7

CDR3: CASSLETGHNTYEQYF
DNA: TGTGCCAGCAGCTTGGAGACGGGACATAACACCTACGAGCAGTACTTC
size: .
J: TRBJ2-7
D: .
V: TRBV5-5

CDR3: CAISESTVSTDTQYF
DNA: TGTGCCATCAGTGAGTCGACTGTAAGCACAGATACGCAGTATTTT
size: few
J: TRBJ2-3
D: .
V: TRBV10-3

CDR3: CSAREQGTGELFF
DNA: TGCAGTGCTAGGGAACAGGGGACCGGGGAGCTGTTTTTT
size: few
J: TRBJ2-2
D: TRBD1
V: TRBV20-1

CDR3: CASSDRGQDEQYF
DNA: TGTGCCAGCTCTGACAGGGGGCAGGACGAGCAGTACTTC
size: .
J: TRBJ2-7
D: TRBD1
V: TRBV19

CDR3: CASSPVPGSEAFF
DNA: TGTGCCAGCAGCCCGGTCCCGGGCAGTGAAGCTTTCTTT
size: .
J: TRBJ1-1
D: .
V: TRBV14

CDR3: CASSITAKRHSNQPQHF
DNA: TGTGCCAGTAGTATTACCGCGAAGCGTCATAGCAATCAGCCCCAGCATTTT
size: many
J: TRBJ1-5
D: .
V: TRBV19

CDR3: CASRFRGLIREETQYF
DNA: TGTGCCAGCAGGTTTCGGGGCCTAATCAGAGAAGAGACCCAGTACTTC
size: many
J: TRBJ2-5
D: .
V: TRBV6-2/TRBV6-3

CDR3: CASRSLETGELFF
DNA: TGTGCCAGCAGGTCCCTAGAAACCGGGGAGCTGTTTTTT
size: .
J: TRBJ2-2
D: .
V: TRBV6-2/TRBV6-3

CDR3: CASSLARHNEQFF
DNA: TGTGCCAGCAGCTTAGCCAGACACAATGAGCAGTTCTTC
size: .
J: TRBJ2-1
D: .
V: TRBV7-2

CDR3: CASSAGTSDEQFF
DNA: TGCGCCAGCAGCGCAGGGACTTCTGATGAGCAGTTCTTC
size: .
J: TRBJ2-1
D: .
V: TRBV5-1